This T cell receptor beta chain stems from a study of CD8 T cells in Susac syndrome. The study sequenced TCR beta in blood CD8+ and CD4+ T cells. Multiple sclerosis controls were treatment-naive patients with stable or active relapsing-remitting disease. Points on this clonotype: No antigen is known for it.

When the RNA was reverse transcribed, random hexamers were used with an input of roughly 0.45 to 1 ug. By means of immunoSEQ multiplex PCR, TCR beta CDR3 spanning 54 Vbeta and 13 Jbeta underwent amplification. One entry per CDR3 protein, called by TCRdb with MiXCR from the immunoSEQ multiplex PCR reads. Of approximately 200,000 distinct CDR3 sequences listed, 95% are singletons. Points from the study as a whole: The number of individuals included in the study's TCR sequencing and HLA analysis was acknowledged as relatively small.

Germline V gene sequence: CDR1 LNHNV, CDR2 YYDKDF (reference sequence). This CDR3 is 14 amino acids long. Between the trimmed V and J ends, which lost 0 bases and 0 bases, there was a span of 5 bases. The rearrangement joins TRBV15 to TRBJ1-1; no firm D call. The sample taken for sequencing was CD4+ T cells from PBMCs. The origin of this receptor is a human donor with multiple sclerosis. CDR3 bases: TGTGCCACCAGCAGAGATTATCTGAACACTGAAGCTTTCTTT. Translating gives CATSRDYLNTEAFF.